The 16 T cell receptor beta chains listed next were all sequenced from one sample in a study of T cell changes during pregnancy in multiple sclerosis. TCRdb's copy holds only in-frame clones and misses some; the assay was immunoSEQ multiplex PCR. In the table there are around 100,000 clones, roughly nine tenths of which are singletons. The source material was peripheral blood, sampled after pregnancy. These receptor sequences come from a female donor with multiple sclerosis, enrolled in a pregnancy study.

The chain has TRBV12-5 and TRBJ2-1; D might be TRBD2 (6 bases). The CDR3 extends over 17 amino acids. Trimming stripped 1 base from V and 2 bases from J, with 15 bases between. Germline V CDR1 and CDR2: LGHNT, FRNRAP. The CDR3 protein is CASGLGRGNAAYNEQFF. CDR3 nucleotide sequence: TGTGCTAGTGGTTTGGGGCGGGGTAACGCTGCCTACAATGAGCAGTTCTTC.

The V and J genes are TRBV2 and TRBJ1-2; tentative D call: TRBD1 (6 bases). The CDR3 spans 14 residues. Germline CDR1 SNHLY, CDR2 FYNNEI. CDR3 loop: CGLGGPGENYGYTF. As DNA, the CDR3 is TGTGGCCTGGGGGGGCCGGGGGAAAACTATGGCTACACCTTC.

This rearrangement joins TRBV19 to TRBJ2-7; 7 bases line up with TRBD2. The CDR3 runs to 14 residues. Looked up from germline, CDR1 is LNHDA and CDR2 is SQIVND (reference sequence). Germline trimming cut 9 bases from V and 0 bases from J; bases unmatched to any gene: 8. Here the CDR3 DNA reads TGTGCCAGCAAGAGGGAGGGAGTCTCCTACGAGCAGTACTTC. It yields the protein CASKREGVSYEQYF.

The rearrangement links TRBV18 to TRBJ2-7, with TRBD1 identical over 9 bases. The CDR3 is 14 residues long. Germline CDR1 is KGHSH and CDR2 is LQKENI. V gave up 6 bases and J gave up 6 bases; unmatched junction bases: 9. The CDR3 sequence is CASSQDRGVGEQYF. The DNA of the CDR3 is TGTGCCAGCTCGCAAGACAGGGGGGTAGGCGAGCAGTACTTC.

The rearrangement links TRBV7-2 to TRBJ2-6, with D maybe TRBD1 (5 bases). V shed 5 bases and J shed 0 bases, with 8 bases lying between them. Germline V gene sequence: CDR1 SGHTA, CDR2 FQGNSA. This CDR3 region has 15 residues. CDR3 sequence (DNA): TGTGCCAGCAGCCCACAGGCCTCTGGGGCCAACGTCCTGACTTTC. It yields the protein CASSPQASGANVLTF.

The chain recombines TRBV4-1 with TRBJ1-2, with D perhaps matching TRBD1 (6 bases). The CDR3 is made up of 16 amino acids. The germline V gene has CDR1 MGHRA and CDR2 YSYEKL. V was cut by 0 bases and J by 4 bases, with 15 bases left in between. The CDR3 region has the DNA TGCGCCAGCAGCCAAGAGATCGGTGGACAGCCCTATGGCTACACCTTC. Translation gives CASSQEIGGQPYGYTF.

This sequence joins TRBV5-4 and TRBJ2-2; 10 bases are a match to TRBD2. This CDR3 contains 16 residues. J lost 4 bases, V lost 4 bases, and 7 bases had no gene match. Germline V lookup: CDR1 SGHNT, CDR2 YYREEE (reference sequence). CDR3 in amino acids: CASSVGLAVITGELFF. CDR3 in DNA: TGTGCCAGCAGCGTCGGACTAGCGGTGATCACCGGGGAGCTGTTTTTT.

The J gene is TRBJ2-7, the V gene TRBV29-1; perhaps TRBD1 as D (5 bases). Germline CDR1 SQVTM, CDR2 ANQGSEA. With 6 bases removed from V and 2 bases from J, the gap between germline ends came to 11 bases. The CDR3 consists of 12 residues. The CDR3, as DNA: TGCAGCGTCAGGGTCCCCACCTACGAGCAGTACTTC. It translates to CSVRVPTYEQYF.

This clone was found once. The V gene is TRBV6-4, the J gene TRBJ2-1; a weak D match, TRBD2 (5 bases). V dropped 2 bases and J dropped 6 bases, with 14 bases sitting between them. Germline V lookup: CDR1 MRHNA, CDR2 SNTAGT. The CDR3 consists of 15 residues. The CDR3 spells CASSDDITRGNEQFF. The CDR3 DNA reads as TGTGCCAGCAGTGACGACATTACTCGGGGCAATGAGCAGTTCTTC.

The rearrangement links TRBV6-5 to TRBJ2-7; D is perhaps TRBD1 (6 bases). The germline CDR1 and CDR2 sequences are MNHEY and SVGAGI. The CDR3 covers 12 residues. V dropped 6 bases and J dropped 1 base, with 7 bases sitting between them. The CDR3 protein is CASRDSSYEQYF. As DNA, the CDR3 is TGTGCCAGCAGGGACAGTTCCTACGAGCAGTACTTC.

The rearrangement uses TRBV9 and TRBJ2-3; a weak D match, TRBD2 (5 bases). V lost 0 bases, J lost 6 bases, and 14 bases lay in between. Germline V CDR1 and CDR2: SGDLS, YYNGEE. The CDR3 runs to 15 residues. Written as DNA, the CDR3 is TGTGCCAGCAGCGTAGGGGAGACTGGCCCCGATACGCAGTATTTT. Its protein is CASSVGETGPDTQYF.

The chain links TRBV5-1 to TRBJ2-5; 7 nucleotides align to TRBD1. In germline, CDR1 is SGHRS, CDR2 YFSETQ. The CDR3 runs 15 residues. Trimming cost V 4 bases and J 1 base; bases outside gene matches: 7. CDR3 sequence: CASSVNRGLQETQYF. In DNA form, the CDR3 reads TGCGCCAGCAGCGTCAACAGGGGTCTCCAAGAGACCCAGTACTTC.

The gene calls are TRBV5-1 and TRBJ1-4; 7 positions agree with TRBD1. V shed 2 bases and J 5 bases; nucleotides not matched to a gene: 6. Germline V gives CDR1 SGHRS, CDR2 YFSETQ. The CDR3 loop spans 15 amino acids. CDR3 in DNA: TGCGCCAGCAGCTTTAGGGGGGACAGCAATGAAAAACTGTTTTTT. Protein sequence: CASSFRGDSNEKLFF.

The rearrangement links TRBV2 to TRBJ2-1; the match to TRBD2 covers 9 bases. From germline, CDR1 is SNHLY and CDR2 FYNNEI. The CDR3 contains 14 residues. Unmatched junction bases numbered 6, after V lost 6 bases and J lost 6 bases. The CDR3 is CASSSGLAFNEQFF. CDR3 nucleotide sequence: TGTGCCAGCAGCTCGGGACTAGCATTCAATGAGCAGTTCTTC. The full variable domain, completed using reference TRBV2 and TRBJ2-1, is EPEVTQTPSHQVTQMGQEVILRCVPISNHLYFYWYRQILGQKVEFLVSFYNNEISEKSEIFDDQFSVERPDGSNFTLKIRSTKLEDSAMYFCASSSGLAFNEQFFGPGTRLTVL.

The CDR3 nucleotides are TGTGCCAGCAGACAGGGACAGGGAACCTATAATTCACCCCTCCACTTT. Amino acid sequence: CASRQGQGTYNSPLHF. The J gene is TRBJ1-6, the V gene TRBV7-9; 9 bases are shared with TRBD1. Per germline, CDR1 SEHNR and CDR2 FQNEAQ (reference sequence). Germline trimming cut 6 bases from V and 2 bases from J; bases unmatched to any gene: 5. The CDR3 length is 16 residues.

The chain combines TRBV7-9 with TRBJ2-1, with 9 positions matching TRBD1. The V segment lost 4 bases and the J segment 5 bases; nucleotides outside the gene matches: 9. The CDR3 has 16 residues. Germline lookup yields CDR1 SEHNR and CDR2 FQNEAQ (reference sequence). Here the CDR3 reads CASSSGTGNWDNEQFF. CDR3 nucleotide sequence: TGTGCCAGCAGCTCCGGGACAGGGAACTGGGACAATGAGCAGTTCTTC.